One sample yielded the 27 T cell receptor beta chains listed below, sequenced in a study of T-cell reconstitution after alpha-beta-depleted transplantation in children. Unique molecular identifiers tagged the TCRbeta library. From the PCR reads, TCRdb called clonotypes with MiXCR, one entry per CDR3 protein. This sample has hundreds of thousands of distinct CDR3 sequences, with 10% to 15% found just once. The sample consisted of PBMCs, mostly from graft donor cells, taken 360 days after TCRalphabeta/CD19-depleted stem cell transplant. The receptors were sampled from a male patient younger than 18 who had a stem cell transplant for acute myeloid leukemia, so the T cells may come from the graft donor.

This clonotype was seen more than once but under ten times. J is TRBJ1-6 and V is TRBV12-3 or TRBV12-4; 11 bases align to TRBD1. V lost 5 bases to trimming and J lost 9 bases; unmatched junction nucleotides: 6. This CDR3 has 15 residues. DNA of the CDR3: TGTGCCAGCAGTATCGACGGGACAGGGGGTTCACCCCTCCACTTT. This translates into CASSIDGTGGSPLHF.

The V and J genes are TRBV4-3 and TRBJ2-5; 10 bases align to TRBD1. CDR3 length equals 15 residues. The germline CDR1 and CDR2 sequences are LGHNA and YSLEER. With V trimmed by 3 bases and J by 5 bases, 6 bases remained unmatched. CDR3 region: CASSHRTGGRETQYF. For the CDR3, the DNA is TGCGCCAGCAGCCACCGGACAGGGGGTAGGGAGACCCAGTACTTC.

The chain employs TRBV20-1 and TRBJ2-7; the match to TRBD2 covers 7 bases. Trimming removed 5 bases from V and 4 bases from J; junction bases left unmatched: 2. The CDR3 runs 11 residues. Germline lookup yields CDR1 DFQATT and CDR2 SNEGSKA (reference sequence). CDR3: CSAGGGYEQYF. The CDR3 nucleotides are TGCAGTGCTGGGGGGGGGTACGAGCAGTACTTC.

The gene calls are TRBV12-3 or TRBV12-4 and TRBJ2-1; 9 bases agree with TRBD2. The CDR3 loop spans 14 amino acids. V lost 6 bases, J lost 8 bases, and 8 bases stayed unmatched. CDR3 bases: TGTGCCAGCAGCGGGACTAGCCATAGGGATGAGCAGTTCTTC. This encodes CASSGTSHRDEQFF.

In its sample, this clonotype was seen a few times. The chain has TRBV4-3 and TRBJ2-7, with 10 bases lining up with TRBD2. The V and J ends lost 3 bases and 5 bases, in that order; junction bases with no gene match: 10. This CDR3 has 16 residues. CDR1 is LGHNA, CDR2 YSLEER, per germline. The CDR3 loop reads CASSHSFSGRRDEQYF. CDR3 in DNA: TGCGCCAGCAGCCACAGTTTTAGCGGGAGGAGGGACGAGCAGTACTTC.

The rearrangement uses TRBV20-1 and TRBJ1-1; TRBD1 matches at 9 bases. There are 15 residues in the CDR3. CDR1 is DFQATT and CDR2 is SNEGSKA in the germline V gene (reference sequence). J gave up 1 base and V 1 base, and 4 bases lay outside the gene matches. CDR3 residues: CSARAPGQGNTEAFF. The CDR3 nucleotides are TGCAGTGCTAGAGCACCGGGACAGGGGAACACTGAAGCTTTCTTT.

This clonotype showed up just a few times. The CDR3 loop is CASSLWTSRDNEQFF. The CDR3 nucleotides read TGTGCCAGCAGCCTATGGACTAGTAGGGACAATGAGCAGTTCTTC. The genes are TRBV16 and TRBJ2-1; 7 nucleotides align to TRBD2. The CDR3 runs to 15 residues. CDR1 is KGHSY and CDR2 is FQNENV in the germline V gene. The V segment lost 4 bases and the J segment 5 bases; nucleotides outside the gene matches: 8.

This clonotype has more than one count but fewer than ten. The chain carries TRBV12-3 or TRBV12-4 and TRBJ2-3, with a tentative D call TRBD2 (5 bases). Deletions cut 5 bases from V and 0 bases from J, with 18 bases between. The CDR3 has 17 residues. CDR3: CASSPGTRATSTDTQYF. The CDR3 bases are TGTGCCAGCAGTCCGGGAACCAGAGCGACTAGCACAGATACGCAGTATTTT.

The V and J genes are TRBV4-2 and TRBJ2-2; 7 positions match TRBD2. Germline V lookup: CDR1 LGHNA, CDR2 YNFKEQ. This CDR3 is 14 amino acids long. With V trimmed by 2 bases and J by 7 bases, 4 bases remained unmatched. The DNA of the CDR3 is TGTGCCAGCAGCCAACTAGCGGTCCTCGGGGAGCTGTTTTTT. It specifies CASSQLAVLGELFF.

This clonotype was counted ten times or more. The gene calls are TRBV13 and TRBJ2-1, with D unresolved. This CDR3 region has 11 residues. From germline, CDR1 is PRHDT and CDR2 FYEKMQ (reference sequence). Trimming took off 3 bases at V and 9 bases at J, with 6 bases between the two ends. CDR3 in amino acids: CASSLKFEQFF. CDR3 sequence (DNA): TGTGCCAGCAGCTTGAAGTTTGAGCAGTTCTTC. Complete variable domain (other parts from reference TRBV13 and TRBJ2-1): AAGVIQSPRHLIKEKRETATLKCYPIPRHDTVYWYQQGPGQDPQFLISFYEKMQSDKGSIPDRFSAQQFSDYHSELNMSSLELGDSALYFCASSLKFEQFFGPGTRLTVL.

This clonotype was observed at least ten times. This rearrangement joins TRBV15 to TRBJ2-5; TRBD1 matches 8 bases. V lost 1 base to trimming and J lost 4 bases; unmatched junction nucleotides: 5. The CDR3 has 15 amino acids. CDR1 is LNHNV, CDR2 YYDKDF, per germline (reference sequence). This chain's CDR3 is CATSRVDRGGETQYF. Written as DNA, the CDR3 is TGTGCCACCAGCAGAGTCGACAGGGGAGGAGAGACCCAGTACTTC.

The gene calls are TRBV20-1 and TRBJ2-3; either TRBD1 or TRBD2 may supply D (5 bases each). The germline V gene has CDR1 DFQATT and CDR2 SNEGSKA (reference sequence). CDR3 length: 13 residues. V lost 6 bases, J lost 4 bases, and 14 bases lay in between. CDR3 amino acids: CSAPGTSADTQYF. Written as DNA, the CDR3 is TGCAGTGCCCCAGGGACCTCCGCAGATACGCAGTATTTT.

This clonotype appeared a few times. The rearrangement links TRBV4-3 to TRBJ2-1; D gene uncertain. Looked up from germline, CDR1 is LGHNA and CDR2 is YSLEER. The V end was cut by 4 bases, the J end by 3 bases, with 19 bases between. This CDR3 has 17 residues. In DNA form, the CDR3 reads TGCGCCAGCAGCCCGCAAGGAGTGGGAAGAATCTACAATGAGCAGTTCTTC. This gives the protein CASSPQGVGRIYNEQFF.

The chain carries TRBV5-5 and TRBJ1-6, with a weak D call TRBD1 (5 bases). The CDR3 covers 14 residues. Looked up from germline, CDR1 is SGHKS and CDR2 is YYEKEE (reference sequence). V shed 0 bases and J shed 9 bases, with 10 bases lying between them. CDR3 DNA sequence: TGTGCCAGCAGCTTGGCTTCTGGGGGTTCACCCCTCCACTTT. Translated: CASSLASGGSPLHF.

This chain joins TRBV4-3 and TRBJ2-5; D is unresolved. The V gene's germline CDR1 is LGHNA and CDR2 YSLEER. V was shortened by 1 base and J by 5 bases, with 11 bases between the two germline ends. CDR3 length: 14 residues. The CDR3 nucleotides are TGCGCCAGCAGCCAAGCTGGCGGCGTTGAGACCCAGTACTTC. This translates into CASSQAGGVETQYF.

This clonotype appeared a few times. This chain connects TRBV14 to TRBJ2-5; 7 bases fit TRBD1. The CDR3 runs 15 residues. Germline-derived CDR1 and CDR2 are SGHDN and FVKESK. V lost 5 bases to trimming and J lost 2 bases; unmatched junction nucleotides: 8. The CDR3 loop reads CASSSRQGWQETQYF. CDR3 sequence (DNA): TGTGCCAGCAGCTCACGACAGGGATGGCAAGAGACCCAGTACTTC.

This chain links TRBV30 with TRBJ2-2; 9 bases match TRBD2. This CDR3 contains 15 residues. After removal of 1 base from V and 2 bases from J, the junction contained 2 bases not matched to a gene. CDR1 and CDR2 (germline): GTSNPN, SVGIG (reference sequence). The CDR3 loop reads CAWSEGLANTGELFF. The CDR3 nucleotides read TGTGCCTGGAGTGAGGGACTAGCTAACACCGGGGAGCTGTTTTTT.

This clonotype was detected many times. V is TRBV10-2 and J is TRBJ2-7, with 8 bases identical to TRBD2. Germline V CDR1 and CDR2: WSHSY, SAAADI. The length of the CDR3 is 17 residues. Trimming cost V 3 bases and J 1 base; bases outside gene matches: 11. As DNA, the CDR3 is TGCGCCAGCAGTGAACAACGGGGACTAGGGTGGTCCTACGAGCAGTACTTC. Translating it yields CASSEQRGLGWSYEQYF.

Ten or more counts support this clonotype. The CDR3 sequence is CASSYFEGLSVDEQFF. In nucleotides, the CDR3 is TGTGCCAGCAGTTACTTCGAGGGACTTTCCGTCGATGAGCAGTTCTTC. The V and J genes are TRBV6-2 or TRBV6-3 and TRBJ2-1, with a weak D call TRBD2 (6 bases). Germline V gene lookup returns CDR1 MNHEY and CDR2 SVGEGT. This CDR3 comprises 16 residues. V lost 1 base and J 8 bases, leaving 18 bases between the germline ends.

This clonotype came up a few times. The gene calls are TRBV28 and TRBJ2-7; no clear D. Trimming left V 7 bases short and J 2 bases short, with 12 bases between. Germline V gene data show CDR1 as MDHEN and CDR2 as SYDVKM. CDR3 length equals 13 residues. The CDR3 bases are TGTGCCAGCATCCCTTGGGCCACCTACGAGCAGTACTTC. This sequence encodes CASIPWATYEQYF.

This clonotype was seen at least ten times. The rearrangement uses TRBV24-1 and TRBJ2-7; possibly TRBD1 for D (7 bases). Trimming removed 3 bases from V and 5 bases from J, with 16 bases in between. This CDR3 is 15 amino acids long. The germline gives CDR1 KGHDR, CDR2 SFDVKD. The CDR3 spells CATSDPYRGLDEQYF. CDR3 in DNA: TGTGCCACCAGTGATCCTTACAGGGGACTGGACGAGCAGTACTTC.

This clonotype was counted at least ten times. This chain uses TRBV5-1 with TRBJ1-5, with D possibly TRBD1 on 6 matching bases. Trimming took 0 bases from V and 1 from J, leaving 8 bases between them. The germline V gene encodes CDR1 SGHRS and CDR2 YFSETQ. The CDR3 is made up of 15 amino acids. The chain's CDR3 is CASSLDQGSNQPQHF. Written as DNA, the CDR3 is TGCGCCAGCAGCTTGGATCAGGGGAGCAATCAGCCCCAGCATTTT.

This clonotype was picked up a small number of times. The rearrangement uses TRBV5-1 and TRBJ2-1; 11 nucleotides match TRBD1. Looked up from germline, CDR1 is SGHRS and CDR2 is YFSETQ. The J segment lost 6 bases and the V segment lost 2 bases, leaving 7 bases of the junction unmatched. This CDR3 is built from 16 residues. The CDR3 DNA sequence: TGCGCCAGCAGCTTAACCCGGGACAGGGGGGCCAATGAGCAGTTCTTC. It specifies CASSLTRDRGANEQFF.

This chain connects TRBV7-8 to TRBJ2-1; TRBD2 might be the D (6 bases). The CDR3 runs 16 residues. CDR1 and CDR2 from the germline V gene are SGHVS and FQNEAQ. V was cut by 0 bases and J by 1 base, with 10 bases left in between. Here the CDR3 reads CASSLAGTLSYNEQFF. For the CDR3, the DNA is TGTGCCAGCAGCTTAGCGGGGACTTTATCCTACAATGAGCAGTTCTTC. The full variable domain, rest sourced from reference TRBV7-8 and TRBJ2-1, is GAGVSQSPRYKVAKRGQDVALRCDPISGHVSLFWYQQALGQGPEFLTYFQNEAQLDKSGLPSDRFFAERPEGSVSTLKIQRTQQEDSAVYLCASSLAGTLSYNEQFFGPGTRLTVL.

The chain has TRBV6-6 and TRBJ2-7, with D perhaps TRBD1 (7 bases). CDR1 is MNHNY and CDR2 is SVGAGI in the germline V gene (reference sequence). The V gene lost 8 bases and the J gene lost 6 bases, with 17 bases spanning the gap. The CDR3 is made up of 13 amino acids. The CDR3 DNA reads as TGTGCCAGCGGCCAGGGGGGAAAACGCGAGCAGTACTTC. It translates to CASGQGGKREQYF.

About this clonotype itself: The junction differs from germline at one of its ends, possibly a read error. This sequence joins TRBV7-2 and TRBJ2-3, with 11 bases matching TRBD2. The CDR3 totals 17 residues. Germline assignment: CDR1 SGHTA and CDR2 FQGNSA. CDR3: CASSFQLTSGSRDTQYF. CDR3 sequence (DNA): TGTGCCAGCAGCTTTCAACTCACTAGCGGGAGCAGAGATACGCAGTATTTT.

The chain has TRBV21-1 and TRBJ2-5; the table assigns TRBD2, which was not confirmed against the DNA. TRBV21-1 is shown as a pseudogene. The CDR3 runs to 19 residues. This chain's CDR3 is CASSKGARSFLWYQETQYF. For the CDR3, the DNA is TGTGCCAGCAGCAAAGGGGCCCGCAGCTTCCTCTGGTACCAAGAGACCCAGTACTTC.